The clone carrying this TCR beta chain has a handful of counts. What it recognizes is unknown. This sample stems from a study of cytomegalovirus exposure and HLA in healthy donors. The CDR3 runs 19 residues. V was cut by 0 bases and J by 0 bases, with 18 bases left in between. Germline-derived CDR1 and CDR2 are ENHRY and SYGVKD. Study results and limitations: Being productive about 87% or about 30% of the time was typical of most TCR beta V segments in an earlier analysis. An analysis was carried out later, and it reportedly showed fewer N-insertions in an Asian-associated ancestry cluster than the approximately 660-donor mean. The likely origin of a cluster of highly shared sequence variants was a sequencing artifact.

With 60 Vbeta and 13 Jbeta primers, the PCR was carried out. TCRdb's copy holds only in-frame clones and misses some; the assay was immunoSEQ multiplex PCR. This table holds 120,000 to 150,000 clones, roughly three quarters found once. The receptor was isolated from a woman in her 50s in good health and CMV-seronegative. The sample taken for sequencing was PBMCs. This rearrangement joins TRBV10-3 to TRBJ2-4, with TRBD2 as a possible D gene (6 bases). CDR3 DNA sequence: TGTGCCATCAGTGAGTCGGAGGGGCCCGCCTCTATAGCCAAAAACATTCAGTACTTC. Translation: CAISESEGPASIAKNIQYF.